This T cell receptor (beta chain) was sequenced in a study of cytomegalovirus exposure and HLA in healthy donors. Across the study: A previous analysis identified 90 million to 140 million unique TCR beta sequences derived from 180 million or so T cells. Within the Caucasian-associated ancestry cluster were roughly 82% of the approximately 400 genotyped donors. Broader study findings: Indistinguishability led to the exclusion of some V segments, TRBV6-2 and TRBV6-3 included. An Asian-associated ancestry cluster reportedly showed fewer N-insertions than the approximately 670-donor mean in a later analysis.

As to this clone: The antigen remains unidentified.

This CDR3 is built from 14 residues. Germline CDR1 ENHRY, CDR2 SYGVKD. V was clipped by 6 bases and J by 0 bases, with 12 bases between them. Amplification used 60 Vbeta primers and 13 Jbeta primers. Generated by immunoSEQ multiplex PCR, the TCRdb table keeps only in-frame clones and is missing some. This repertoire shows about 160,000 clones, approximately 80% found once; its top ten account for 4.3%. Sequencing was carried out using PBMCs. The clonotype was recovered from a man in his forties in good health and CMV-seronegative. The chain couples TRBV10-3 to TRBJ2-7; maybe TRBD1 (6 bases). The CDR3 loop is CAIRWGLVSYEQYF. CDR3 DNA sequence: TGTGCCATCAGATGGGGGCTTGTCTCCTACGAGCAGTACTTC.